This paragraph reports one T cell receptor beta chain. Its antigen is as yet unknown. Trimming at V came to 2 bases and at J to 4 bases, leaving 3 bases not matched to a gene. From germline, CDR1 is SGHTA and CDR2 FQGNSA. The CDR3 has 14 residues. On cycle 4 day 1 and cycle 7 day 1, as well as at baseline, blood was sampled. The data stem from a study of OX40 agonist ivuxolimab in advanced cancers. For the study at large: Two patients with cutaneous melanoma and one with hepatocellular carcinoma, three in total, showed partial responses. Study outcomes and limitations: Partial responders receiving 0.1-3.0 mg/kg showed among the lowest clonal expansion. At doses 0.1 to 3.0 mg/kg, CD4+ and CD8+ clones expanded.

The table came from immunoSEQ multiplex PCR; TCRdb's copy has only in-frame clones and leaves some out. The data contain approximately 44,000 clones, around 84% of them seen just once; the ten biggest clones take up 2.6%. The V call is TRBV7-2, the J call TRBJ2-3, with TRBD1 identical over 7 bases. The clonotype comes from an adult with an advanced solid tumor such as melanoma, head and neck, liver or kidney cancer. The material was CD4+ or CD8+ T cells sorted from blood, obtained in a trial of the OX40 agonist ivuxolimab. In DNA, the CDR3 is TGTGCCAGCAGCTTAAACAGGGGCGCAGATACGCAGTATTTT. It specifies CASSLNRGADTQYF.